This TCR beta chain was found in a study of blood T cell repertoires in COVID-19. Data came from immunoSEQ multiplex PCR; TCRdb stores just in-frame clones and leaves some out. The sample shows about 270,000 clones, 91% of them seen only once. This clone turned up a few times. V was clipped by 5 bases and J by 8 bases, with 12 bases between them. The CDR3 covers 12 residues. CDR1 is MNHEY and CDR2 is SVGAGI in the germline V gene. The chain is built from TRBV6-5 and TRBJ1-2, with D possibly being TRBD1 (6 bases). This receptor was obtained from a man in his forties or fifties who had been exposed to COVID-19. The sequenced sample consisted of PBMCs or T cells enriched from blood (not recorded which). The CDR3 sequence: CASSPWTDGYTF. CDR3 DNA: TGTGCCAGCAGTCCTTGGACAGACGGCTACACCTTC.